The sequence of this TCR beta chain was determined in a study of cytomegalovirus exposure and HLA in healthy donors (dated by TCRdb to between 2016 and 2019). At the level of the whole study: An earlier analysis of 587 of the donors reported approximately 300 Gb of sequence data and around 120 million unique TCR beta sequences from 150 million to 200 million T cells. About 280 gigabases of sequencing data and approximately 93 million unique TCR sequences were included in an early release covering 500 to 750 HLA-typed donors. Among the roughly 430 genotyped donors, around 81% belonged to the genetic ancestry cluster associated with self-reported Caucasian donors. The aim of the study was to test whether cataloging public T cell receptors could identify signatures of past pathogen exposure. The study used immunosequencing to profile the T cell repertoires of under 700 subjects and linked those repertoires to cytomegalovirus serostatus. Along with the approximately 700-subject first cohort, a separate validation cohort of about 110 different subjects was used. The study combined high-throughput TCR immunosequencing, statistical association of individual TCRs with disease status, and machine learning to predict cytomegalovirus infection status. To study patterns of TCR occurrence, a later analysis re-analyzed previously published TCR beta repertoires from hundreds of donors and added high-resolution HLA genotyping. Rather than using new phenotypic data, the later analysis identified candidate immune exposures from TCR beta sequences and from how often those sequences occurred across donors. To decide whether each TCR beta V gene segment behaved as functional or pseudogenic, an earlier analysis of 587 of the donors relied on high-throughput TCR beta sequencing. Donor age, sex, ethnicity and CMV serostatus were compiled together with the repertoire data. A later genetic analysis took genome-wide SNP genotypes for about three fifths of the roughly 700 donors and used that subset as a discovery cohort. All discovery cohort repertoires had been generated using a single sequencing platform. HLA typing included class I and class II loci at four-digit resolution. Typing coverage differed by locus: A, B, C, DRB1 and DQB1 were typed in roughly 620-630 donors, DQA1 in 522, DPA1 in 600 to 610, and DPB1 in about 450. A few DR-DQ haplotypes were treated as single units for association and clustering because of strong linkage in the cohort. Across around 400 genotyped donors of the cohort, an average of 235,054 unique TCR beta nucleotide sequences per donor were sequenced, and 15% to 20% of those sequences were non-productive.

The research as a whole found: A few of the identified cytomegalovirus-associated TCR beta chains were confirmed in vitro to be specific for cytomegalovirus antigens. A total of around 150 TCR beta chains were listed by the study as associated with cytomegalovirus. Several of the top co-occurrence clusters appeared to be linked to parvovirus B19, influenza, CMV and Epstein-Barr virus, according to a later analysis. Across donors, most TCR sequences were observed very rarely, whereas some public TCRs were present in many individuals. A later analysis associated 15,000 to 20,000 TCR beta sequences with specific HLA alleles at a false discovery rate of 0.05. When HLA alleles, especially DR and DQ, strongly co-occurred, TCR associations were difficult to assign to individual alleles. In a later analysis, the rate of TCR association differed among HLA loci, with DRB1 alleles having the most associated TCRs and HLA-C alleles having the fewest. Compared with equally common non-associated chains, HLA-associated TCR beta chains in a later analysis were more clonally expanded and had lower generation probabilities. Immune exposure information for the cohort was limited to CMV serostatus. A further reported finding was that TCR beta sequences accurately predicted the HLA-A and HLA-B alleles for most subjects in the first cohort. Compared with the 666-donor mean, donors in an Asian-associated ancestry cluster had fewer N-insertions in productive TCRs, according to a later genetic analysis. Approximately 18 rarely observed V segments, including chromosome 9 orphons, were excluded from the earlier analysis of almost 600 of the donors because counts were too low. In this cohort, only TCR beta chains were sequenced, and detectable features were limited by the absence of alpha or paired-chain data. The authors suggested that the approach could potentially be extended to other disease states and immunological phenotypes. A later genetic analysis associated a missense DCLRE1C variant with V-gene and J-gene trimming of TCR beta chains, and an independent cohort replicated the association. Broadly in line with IMGT annotations, most TCR beta V segments showed up in productive rearrangements about 90% or about 30% of the time in an earlier analysis of 587 of the donors. Correlated functional status among segregating V segments might reflect linkage disequilibrium, but an unknown experimental factor could not be ruled out. The 87-base-pair reads could not distinguish some IMGT-functional V segments, including TRBV6-2 and TRBV6-3, so those segments were excluded. Cytomegalovirus status was reported to be diagnosed by the classifier with high specificity and sensitivity in both the original and validation cohorts. The sequencing pipeline was judged likely to have produced a cluster of highly shared sequence variants as a technical artifact. Presence/absence analyses assumed roughly uniform sequencing depth across donors, an assumption that may not hold. HLA typing was unavailable for some donors at each locus, so association tests used only the typed subset. In a later analysis, most CMV-associated TCR beta chains were found to appear HLA-restricted, with HLA associations seemingly driven largely by CMV exposure.

The cohort consisted of 650 to 700 healthy bone marrow donors. All cohort members were sampled while nominally healthy, although unrecorded immune exposures were likely present. The donor was CMV seronegative and was included in the group of about 350 seronegative cohort members. A peripheral blood sample was provided by each donor, and peripheral blood mononuclear cells were used for TCR beta sequencing. Genomic DNA was extracted from the blood cell samples with the Qiagen DNeasy Blood Extraction Kit. The method behind the library was the immunoSEQ multiplex PCR assay. For the multiplex PCR, a mixture combining 60 forward primers for TCR Vbeta segments and 13 reverse primers for TCR Jbeta segments was used. A multiplex PCR assay on genomic DNA amplified the CDR3 region of rearranged TCR beta genes. Amplified TCR beta libraries were sequenced as 87-base-pair reads on the Illumina HiSeq System. The authors' analysis ran thus. A later analysis counted about 80 million unique TCR beta chains across the 550 to 700 repertoires, and approximately 11 million of these chains were shared by at least two donors. To remove PCR and sequencing errors, raw reads were error-corrected and collapsed into unique sequences using a nearest-neighbor algorithm that merged closely related sequences. Alignment of CDR3 sequences to IMGT reference sequences was used to assign V, D and J gene segments. For a sequence to be retained, a match of at least six nucleotides was required to both a V gene segment and a J gene segment. Rearrangements were called productive when the CDR3 lacked stop codons and stayed in frame with V and J; all others were non-productive. CDR3 was defined according to IMGT convention as the region running from the second conserved V-encoded cysteine to the conserved J-encoded phenylalanine. The earlier analysis of about 500 of the donors excluded sequences that lacked an unambiguous match to a single V gene segment. An earlier analysis of about 590 of the donors classified V segments as functional when productive rearrangements were above 56.7% and as segregating when the standard deviation between donors was above 5%. A statistical classification framework was built for diagnosing cytomegalovirus status from the catalog of TCR beta chain sequences. In a later analysis, V and J genes were assigned by comparing TCR nucleotide sequences against IMGT/GENE-DB human TR gene sequences. The TCRdist pipeline was used in a later analysis to assign CDR3 sequences and most-parsimonious VDJ recombination scenarios. In a later analysis, each TCR beta chain was defined by its CDR3 amino acid sequence together with its V-gene family, and reads without a unique V-gene family were excluded. A later analysis removed 592 highly shared, low-generation-probability nucleotide sequences to deal with suspected cross-contamination and a sequencing artifact. For each public chain, a later analysis derived a clonal expansion index from normalized ranks of inferred template counts within each repertoire. In a later analysis, generation probabilities were computed with a VDJ recombination model fitted to out-of-frame rearrangements, and the resulting probabilities were checked against IGoR. A later analysis scored TCR-TCR, TCR-HLA and TCR-CMV co-occurrence with hypergeometric tests, applying a repertoire-size bias correction to TCR pairs. False discovery rates were estimated in a later analysis by permuting HLA or CMV assignments 20 times. A later analysis grouped co-occurring TCRs with DBSCAN, adding TCRdist sequence similarity when clustering within HLA-allele-positive subsets. Co-occurrence clustering excluded repertoires with fewer than 30,000 or more than 120,000 public chains, plus five with anomalous nucleotide sharing. This immuneACCESS table, as held by TCRdb, lists in-frame sequences with V and J called but not all clones. Of the missing ones, under half trace to an unresolved V gene in checked studies; the others have no known cause. V, J and clone size were drawn from that table, and D and trimming were deduced from the DNA. Here the sample has approximately 91,000 clones; around 68% occur a single time. The top ten clonotypes cover 1.2% of the sample.

Remarks on this clone: Its antigen remains unidentified. Base qualities were left out, and no much larger clone turns up one base away.

From V the trimming removes 7 bases and from J it removes 0 bases, while the gene matches leave 6 bases of the junction unaccounted for. Measured from the cysteine to the phenylalanine, the CDR3 is 15 residues long. The retained sequence is limited to the CDR3, 45 bases, with the frame set at the first base. Via the germline V gene, CDR1 is SGHRS and CDR2 YFSETQ. The sequenced sample consisted of PBMCs. The sequence is built from TRBV5-1 and TRBJ2-2, with 7 central nucleotides matching TRBD1. The sequence came from a female donor in good health and CMV-seronegative. CDR3 sequence: CASSGQPSNTGELFF. Here is the DNA: TGCGCCAGCTCGGGACAGCCCTCGAACACCGGGGAGCTGTTTTTT. The full variable domain, with segments outside the CDR3 supplied by the reference TRBV5-1 and TRBJ2-2 proteins, appears as KAGVTQTPRYLIKTRGQQVTLSCSPISGHRSVSWYQQTPGQGLQFLFEYFSETQRNKGNFPGRFSGRQFSNSRSEMNVSTLELGDSALYLCASSGQPSNTGELFFGEGSRLTVL.